This T cell receptor beta chain appears in the sequencing data of a study of T cell responses to AZD1222 COVID-19 vaccine. Study results and limitations: Only after the peak T cell response were repertoires sampled. Spike-wide coverage was observed for vaccine-associated CD4 TCRs, with dominant responses at 160-218 and 743-854.

Sequencing used immunoSEQ multiplex PCR; TCRdb keeps in-frame clones, though not all of them. This sample yields more than 110,000 clones, of which around 90% are seen a single time; less than 4.5% belongs to the top ten. The CDR3 extends over 17 amino acids. V was clipped by 1 base and J by 5 bases, with 20 bases between them. Germline V lookup: CDR1 SEHNR, CDR2 FQNEAQ (reference sequence). A few counts support this clone. What it binds is unknown. Sequences were derived from peripheral blood, sampled on day 0 of AZD1222 vaccination. This TCR was sampled from an adult in good health. V and J are TRBV7-9 and TRBJ1-2, with D tentatively TRBD1 (5 bases). This CDR3 reads CASSLVSEGRGRYGYTF. Written as DNA, the CDR3 is TGTGCCAGCAGCTTAGTGTCTGAGGGGAGGGGTAGATATGGCTACACCTTC.